This T cell receptor beta chain originates from a study of blood T cell repertoires in COVID-19. Study details: The United States, Italy and Spain provided the acute and convalescent COVID-19 samples. T cells, B-cell-depleted T cells, or PBMCs provided the cDNA or gDNA that served as material.

Per the original methods: Using reference gene primer amplification, nucleated cell counts were estimated. This table comes from immunoSEQ multiplex PCR, and its TCRdb copy is limited to in-frame clones, with some not included. Clonal size and the V and J genes are those of that table, whereas D and trimming came from the DNA. Of about 350,000 clones in the sample, around 90% are singletons; the top ten hold 3% to 4%. Followed longitudinally, the Seattle patients had been enrolled during active infection. From germline, CDR1 is SGDLS and CDR2 YYNGEE. V shed 9 bases and J shed 10 bases, with 15 bases lying between them. The CDR3 has 11 amino acids.

The specimen sequenced was peripheral blood. The receptor comes from a woman aged 55 to 70 with COVID-19, enrolled during active disease. V gene TRBV9 combines with J gene TRBJ2-3; TRBD1 is a possible D gene (7 bases). The CDR3 is CAIPGGSSQYF. CDR3 bases: TGTGCCATCCCAGGGGGGAGTTCGCAGTATTTT.